The 12 T cell receptor beta chains below come from one sample, sequenced in a study of blood T cell repertoires in COVID-19. The method was immunoSEQ multiplex PCR; TCRdb's version includes in-frame clones alone and lacks a portion of them. The data hold 250,000 to 300,000 clones, with 88% observed a single time. Specimen: peripheral blood. These receptors were obtained from a woman in her 30s with COVID-19, enrolled during active disease.

This clone was found a few times. This sequence joins TRBV5-1 and TRBJ2-7, with 8 bases lining up with TRBD2. Trimming removed 1 base from V and 2 bases from J; junction bases left unmatched: 11. The CDR3 spans 17 residues. The germline CDR1 and CDR2 sequences are SGHRS and YFSETQ. The CDR3 reads CASSLFAGGSNTYEQYF. The CDR3 DNA sequence: TGCGCCAGCAGCTTGTTCGCGGGAGGCTCCAATACCTACGAGCAGTACTTC. The complete variable domain, with remaining parts taken from reference TRBV5-1 and TRBJ2-7, reads KAGVTQTPRYLIKTRGQQVTLSCSPISGHRSVSWYQQTPGQGLQFLFEYFSETQRNKGNFPGRFSGRQFSNSRSEMNVSTLELGDSALYLCASSLFAGGSNTYEQYFGPGTRLTVT.

The V and J genes are TRBV7-8 and TRBJ2-7, with D possibly being TRBD2 (5 bases). The germline V gene encodes CDR1 SGHVS and CDR2 FQNEAQ. CDR3 length: 16 residues. Between the trimmed V and J ends, which lost 5 bases and 1 base, there was a span of 18 bases. In nucleotides, the CDR3 is TGTGCCAGCAGCCCGGGAAATATCGTCAGTTCCTACGAGCAGTACTTC. Protein sequence: CASSPGNIVSSYEQYF.

V and J are TRBV28 and TRBJ1-3; no definite D call. CDR3 length equals 11 residues. Germline CDR1 and CDR2: MDHEN and SYDVKM. The V gene lost 11 bases and the J gene lost 4 bases, with 9 bases spanning the gap. CDR3 coding DNA: TGTGCCGGACTGAAAGGAAACACCATATATTTT. This gives the protein CAGLKGNTIYF.

DNA of the CDR3: TGCGCCAGCAGCTTGGGTCCCGGACAGCTAACCTACGAGCAGTACTTC. It specifies CASSLGPGQLTYEQYF. The V and J genes are TRBV5-1 and TRBJ2-7; a weak D match, TRBD1 (6 bases). CDR3 length: 16 amino acids. With 0 bases removed from V and 2 bases from J, the gap between germline ends came to 15 bases. Germline assignment: CDR1 SGHRS and CDR2 YFSETQ. The variable domain in full, with the rest retrieved from reference TRBV5-1 and TRBJ2-7, is KAGVTQTPRYLIKTRGQQVTLSCSPISGHRSVSWYQQTPGQGLQFLFEYFSETQRNKGNFPGRFSGRQFSNSRSEMNVSTLELGDSALYLCASSLGPGQLTYEQYFGPGTRLTVT.

This clone is a singleton in its sample. The genes are TRBV20-1 and TRBJ2-7; D remains ambiguous. Germline CDR1 DFQATT, CDR2 SNEGSKA (reference sequence). The CDR3 sequence is 13 residues long. V lost 3 bases to trimming and J lost 0 bases, with 9 bases between them. CDR3 sequence: CSASKLVSYEQYF. The CDR3 region has the DNA TGCAGTGCTAGTAAGCTAGTCTCCTACGAGCAGTACTTC.

The gene calls are TRBV6-2 or TRBV6-3 and TRBJ1-5; the D is unclear. CDR1 is MNHEY, CDR2 SVGEGT, per germline. Trimming took 5 bases from V and 7 from J, leaving 12 bases between them. The CDR3 spans 13 residues. CDR3 nucleotides: TGTGCCAGCAGTACCCCCCGGTTCCAGCCCCAGCATTTT. Translating it yields CASSTPRFQPQHF.

The chain is built from TRBV2 and TRBJ1-1; D gene unclear. V lost 4 bases and J 1 base, leaving 7 bases between the germline ends. CDR3 length: 13 residues. Per the germline V gene, CDR1 is SNHLY and CDR2 is FYNNEI. The CDR3, as DNA: TGTGCCAGCAGTGGAGGGCAGAACACTGAAGCTTTCTTT. Its translation: CASSGGQNTEAFF.

The chain recombines TRBV5-1 with TRBJ1-4; D not certain. V was cut by 0 bases and J by 3 bases, with 9 bases left in between. Germline assignment: CDR1 SGHRS and CDR2 YFSETQ. The CDR3 covers 15 residues. This CDR3 reads CASSLETSSNEKLFF. The CDR3 DNA reads TGCGCCAGCAGCTTGGAGACAAGCTCTAATGAAAAACTGTTTTTT.

By its share, this clone is medium-sized (0.01 to 0.1%). This chain connects TRBV9 to TRBJ2-1; 12 nucleotides match TRBD2. With V trimmed by 3 bases and J by 5 bases, 6 bases remained unmatched. Germline V gene data show CDR1 as SGDLS and CDR2 as YYNGEE. There are 16 residues in the CDR3. DNA for the CDR3: TGTGCCAGCAGCGACCGGACTAGCGGGGTTAACAATGAGCAGTTCTTC. This gives the protein CASSDRTSGVNNEQFF.

This clone was observed many times. This is likely a read error, given that the CDR3 carries no conserved phenylalanine or tryptophan at its end. Because the CDR3's place on the DNA is in doubt, the DNA is left out and the CDR3 is given as listed by TCRdb. The CDR3 spells CASSSPGLALEI. V and J are TRBV3-1 (or the pseudogene TRBV3-2) and TRBJ2-7; the D call of TRBD2 is as the table states it, not checked on the DNA. Germline V gene sequence: CDR1 LGHDT, CDR2 YNNKEL (reference sequence). With termini counted, the CDR3 has 12 amino acids.

The chain links TRBV29-1 to TRBJ2-3, with TRBD2 matching 12 bases. With 1 base clipped from V and 2 bases from J, the junction kept 22 bases outside the gene matches. CDR1 SQVTM and CDR2 ANQGSEA come from the germline V gene. The CDR3 sequence is 22 residues long. The CDR3 spells CSVEGRLAGEQPNLKDTDTQYF. The CDR3 DNA sequence: TGCAGCGTTGAAGGTAGACTAGCGGGAGAACAACCGAACCTCAAAGACACAGATACGCAGTATTTT.

J is TRBJ1-3 and V is TRBV18, with D unresolved. This CDR3 has 16 residues. From germline, CDR1 is KGHSH and CDR2 LQKENI. V lost 3 bases and J lost 0, with 12 bases in between. CDR3 in DNA: TGTGCCAGCTCACCCATTAGTCGGTACTCTGGAAACACCATATATTTT. Its translation is CASSPISRYSGNTIYF.